Below are 17 T cell receptor beta chains sequenced from a single sample in a study of T cell responses to AZD1222 COVID-19 vaccine. TCRdb keeps only in-frame clones here, not all; method: immunoSEQ multiplex PCR. The sample lists fewer than 150,000 clones, about 94% occurring once. The source was peripheral blood, collected on day 0 of AZD1222 vaccination. All receptors derive from an adult in good health.

The chain has TRBV18 and TRBJ2-7; D is uncertain. CDR1 and CDR2 (germline): KGHSH, LQKENI. With 8 bases removed from V and 6 bases from J, the gap between germline ends came to 17 bases. The CDR3 consists of 13 residues. The CDR3 bases are TGTGCCAGCAGAGGTTCCCCTTCTATCGAGCAGTACTTC. Encoded protein: CASRGSPSIEQYF.

V gene TRBV7-9 combines with J gene TRBJ1-2; no reliable D call. Germline V gene sequence: CDR1 SEHNR, CDR2 FQNEAQ (reference sequence). This CDR3 comprises 12 residues. The V and J ends lost 6 bases and 8 bases respectively, with 13 bases between them. DNA of the CDR3: TGTGCCAGCAGTCTTGGGGTGGAAGGCTACACCTTC. This encodes CASSLGVEGYTF.

The CDR3 is CASSFGTGRHYGYTF. CDR3 nucleotide sequence: TGTGCCAGCAGCTTCGGTACAGGGAGGCACTATGGCTACACCTTC. This rearrangement joins TRBV7-9 to TRBJ1-2, with D perhaps TRBD1 (6 bases). Germline V CDR1 and CDR2: SEHNR, FQNEAQ (reference sequence). Trimming took 3 bases from V and 3 from J, leaving 14 bases between them. The CDR3 covers 15 residues.

This clone was picked up a small number of times. The chain couples TRBV5-5 to TRBJ1-6; 9 nucleotides match TRBD1. Germline V lookup: CDR1 SGHKS, CDR2 YYEKEE (reference sequence). The CDR3 extends over 13 amino acids. V lost 6 bases and J lost 8; bases outside the gene matches: 3. The CDR3 spells CASNRDRDSPLHF. As DNA, the CDR3 is TGTGCCAGCAATCGGGACAGGGATTCACCCCTCCACTTT. The entire variable domain, with the rest obtained from reference TRBV5-5 and TRBJ1-6, is as follows: DAGVTQSPTHLIKTRGQQVTLRCSPISGHKSVSWYQQVLGQGPQFIFQYYEKEERGRGNFPDRFSARQFPNYSSELNVNALLLGDSALYLCASNRDRDSPLHFGNGTRLTVT.

CDR3 sequence: CASSSIPGQSNEQFF. In DNA form, the CDR3 reads TGCGCCAGCAGCTCGATACCCGGGCAGTCTAATGAGCAGTTCTTC. The chain carries TRBV5-1 and TRBJ2-1, with D hard to call. The V end lost 3 bases, the J end lost 7 bases, and 17 bases lay between the germline ends. This CDR3 comprises 15 residues. Germline V lookup: CDR1 SGHRS, CDR2 YFSETQ.

Turning to this clone: This same CDR3 is encoded by further DNA sequences in the sample. The gene calls are TRBV6-5 and TRBJ1-1; D might be TRBD1 (5 bases). Germline V CDR1 and CDR2: MNHEY, SVGAGI. The ends were cut back, 2 bases at V and 5 bases at J, with 9 bases in the middle. CDR3 length equals 13 residues. CDR3 sequence: CASSYAGYTEAFF. Written as DNA, the CDR3 is TGTGCCAGCAGTTACGCAGGGTATACTGAAGCTTTCTTT.

This chain joins TRBV15 and TRBJ1-2, with 9 positions matching TRBD1. The V gene end was trimmed by 2 bases and the J gene end by 1 base; junction bases not matched to a gene: 14. There are 19 residues in the CDR3. Germline CDR1 and CDR2: LNHNV and YYDKDF (reference sequence). The CDR3 reads CATSRSPPIWTGDNYGYTF. For the CDR3, the DNA is TGTGCCACCAGCAGATCGCCTCCGATTTGGACAGGGGATAACTATGGCTACACCTTC. The whole variable domain, remainder taken from reference TRBV15 and TRBJ1-2, is DAMVIQNPRYQVTQFGKPVTLSCSQTLNHNVMYWYQQKSSQAPKLLFHYYDKDFNNEADTPDNFQSRRPNTSFCFLDIRSPGLGDTAMYLCATSRSPPIWTGDNYGYTFGSGTRLTVV.

The chain has TRBV27 and TRBJ1-1; D is uncertain. V dropped 4 bases and J dropped 5 bases, with 8 bases sitting between them. Germline CDR1 MNHEY, CDR2 SMNVEV (reference sequence). The CDR3 has 12 amino acids. CDR3 coding DNA: TGTGCCAGCAGTTCCGACGGGACTGAAGCTTTCTTT. Translation gives CASSSDGTEAFF.

This chain links TRBV15 with TRBJ2-7, with 9 bases matching TRBD1. The V gene end was trimmed by 0 bases and the J gene end by 3 bases; junction bases not matched to a gene: 6. In germline, CDR1 is LNHNV, CDR2 YYDKDF (reference sequence). CDR3 length: 16 residues. Here the CDR3 reads CATSRDSGTGIYEQYF. CDR3 bases: TGTGCCACCAGCAGAGATTCCGGGACAGGGATCTACGAGCAGTACTTC.

The chain links TRBV5-1 to TRBJ2-3; 8 positions match TRBD2. Trimming at V came to 0 bases and at J to 2 bases, leaving 5 bases not matched to a gene. This CDR3 has 16 residues. CDR1 is SGHRS and CDR2 is YFSETQ in the germline V gene. The CDR3 DNA is TGCGCCAGCAGCTTGGAGGGGCGGGGGGACACAGATACGCAGTATTTT. This encodes CASSLEGRGDTDTQYF.

V and J are TRBV24-1 and TRBJ2-2; no definite D call. The CDR3 is 12 residues long. V was cut by 4 bases and J by 1 base, with 0 bases left in between. Germline lookup yields CDR1 KGHDR and CDR2 SFDVKD. CDR3 protein: CATSENTGELFF. The DNA of the CDR3 is TGTGCCACCAGTGAGAACACCGGGGAGCTGTTTTTT.

This chain uses TRBV20-1 with TRBJ1-1, with 8 bases aligning to TRBD1. The J segment lost 5 bases and the V segment lost 3 bases, leaving 5 bases of the junction unmatched. The CDR3 spans 13 residues. The germline CDR1 and CDR2 sequences are DFQATT and SNEGSKA (reference sequence). This CDR3 reads CSASGQGRTEAFF. DNA of the CDR3: TGCAGTGCTAGTGGACAGGGCCGAACTGAAGCTTTCTTT.

This sequence joins TRBV15 and TRBJ1-3; D is unclear. The V and J ends lost 3 bases and 4 bases respectively, with 1 base between them. The CDR3 is 11 residues long. Germline values: CDR1 LNHNV, CDR2 YYDKDF (reference sequence). Here the CDR3 reads CATSRGNTIYF. The DNA for the CDR3 is TGTGCCACCAGCAGGGGAAACACCATATATTTT.

The chain combines TRBV7-9 with TRBJ1-1; tentative D call: TRBD1 (6 bases). The length of the CDR3 is 14 residues. V lost 3 bases, J lost 1 base, and 9 bases lay in between. The germline V gene has CDR1 SEHNR and CDR2 FQNEAQ (reference sequence). The CDR3 here is CASSFRTANTEAFF. The CDR3, as DNA: TGTGCCAGCAGCTTTCGGACAGCGAACACTGAAGCTTTCTTT.

The chain recombines TRBV6-5 with TRBJ2-2; D remains unclear. Per the germline V gene, CDR1 is MNHEY and CDR2 is SVGAGI. Trimming cost V 6 bases and J 3 bases, with 8 bases left between them. The CDR3 extends over 13 amino acids. The CDR3 DNA reads TGTGCCAGCAGGACAACACACACCGGGGAGCTGTTTTTT. It translates to CASRTTHTGELFF.

The gene calls are TRBV19 and TRBJ1-2, with D uncertain. Trimming took 5 bases from V and 3 from J, leaving 13 bases between them. The CDR3 spans 14 residues. From germline, CDR1 is LNHDA and CDR2 SQIVND (reference sequence). In DNA form, the CDR3 reads TGTGCCAGTAGTGTACTCGACTCAGACTATGGCTACACCTTC. Protein sequence: CASSVLDSDYGYTF.

The chain combines TRBV19 with TRBJ1-3; TRBD1 is a possible D gene (5 bases). CDR3 size: 17 residues. CDR1 LNHDA and CDR2 SQIVND come from the germline V gene (reference sequence). V was shortened by 7 bases and J by 4 bases, with 23 bases between the two germline ends. The CDR3 loop is CASNSPYWGTVGNTIYF. The DNA of the CDR3 is TGTGCCAGTAATTCTCCTTACTGGGGGACCGTCGGAAACACCATATATTTT.